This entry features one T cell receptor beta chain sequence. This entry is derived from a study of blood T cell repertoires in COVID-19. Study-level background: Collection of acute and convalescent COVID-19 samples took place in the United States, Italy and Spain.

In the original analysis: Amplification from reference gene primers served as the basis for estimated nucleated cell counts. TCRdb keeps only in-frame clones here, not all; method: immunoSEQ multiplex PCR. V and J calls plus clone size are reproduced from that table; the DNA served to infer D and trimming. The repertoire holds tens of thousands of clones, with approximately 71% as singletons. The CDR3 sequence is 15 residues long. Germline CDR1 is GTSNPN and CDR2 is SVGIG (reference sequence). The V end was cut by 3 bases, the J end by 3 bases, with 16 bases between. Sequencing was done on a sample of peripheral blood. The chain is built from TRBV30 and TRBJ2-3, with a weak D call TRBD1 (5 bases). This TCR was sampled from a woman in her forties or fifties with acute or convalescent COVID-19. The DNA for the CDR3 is TGTGCCTGGAGAGTCCAGGCTAGGGGTACAGATACGCAGTATTTT. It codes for CAWRVQARGTDTQYF.